One sample yielded the 22 T cell receptor beta chains listed below, sequenced in a study of Ad26.COV2.S vaccination and SARS-CoV-2 variants. Clones were sequenced by immunoSEQ multiplex PCR, and TCRdb holds only the in-frame ones, with some missing. The sample carries around 170,000 clones, roughly 89% recorded once. The material was peripheral blood, obtained after recovery from COVID-19. The receptors shown here come from a human donor who had recovered from COVID-19.

The CDR3 DNA reads as TGTGCCAGTAGTATCGTGGGACTAGCGGGGAATGAGCAGTTCTTC. Its translation: CASSIVGLAGNEQFF. The chain has TRBV19 and TRBJ2-1, with TRBD2 matching over 13 bases. With V trimmed by 3 bases and J by 7 bases, 3 bases remained unmatched. Germline CDR1 LNHDA, CDR2 SQIVND (reference sequence). The CDR3 is 15 residues long.

J is TRBJ2-7 and V is TRBV5-6, with D uncertain. From germline, CDR1 is SGHDT and CDR2 YYEEEE. This CDR3 is built from 13 residues. The V and J ends lost 0 bases and 6 bases respectively, with 10 bases between them. Written as DNA, the CDR3 is TGTGCCAGCAGCTTGGCCGGGCTTTTCGAGCAGTACTTC. Encoded protein: CASSLAGLFEQYF.

This clone was seen a handful of times. This chain connects TRBV5-5 to TRBJ1-2; 7 bases are shared with TRBD1. The CDR3 has 14 amino acids. Per the germline V gene, CDR1 is SGHKS and CDR2 is YYEKEE (reference sequence). V trimming: 0 bases; J trimming: 12 bases; junction bases outside the gene matches: 11. CDR3 DNA sequence: TGTGCCAGCAGCTTGGGGGGACAGACCCTTCCCCACACCTTC. This encodes CASSLGGQTLPHTF.

The chain employs TRBV12-3 or TRBV12-4 and TRBJ1-1; no reliable D call. This CDR3 is 11 amino acids long. The V and J ends lost 4 bases and 8 bases respectively, with 8 bases between them. The CDR3 loop reads CASSYIPEAFF. Here the CDR3 DNA reads TGTGCCAGCAGTTATATCCCCGAAGCTTTCTTT.

The chain employs TRBV27 and TRBJ1-6; no firm D call. The CDR3 consists of 15 residues. V lost 4 bases, J lost 6 bases, and 13 bases lay in between. Germline CDR1 and CDR2: MNHEY and SMNVEV (reference sequence). This CDR3 is CASSSWAGANSPLHF. The CDR3 DNA is TGTGCCAGCAGTTCTTGGGCAGGCGCTAATTCACCCCTCCACTTT.

The rearrangement uses TRBV2 and TRBJ2-1; 7 bases are a match to TRBD2. The germline V gene encodes CDR1 SNHLY and CDR2 FYNNEI. This CDR3 has 16 residues. After removal of 10 bases from V and 0 bases from J, the junction contained 12 bases not matched to a gene. The CDR3 sequence is CATFYGGGGSYNEQFF. The CDR3 nucleotides read TGTGCCACCTTTTACGGAGGCGGGGGCTCCTACAATGAGCAGTTCTTC.

The V call is TRBV18, the J call TRBJ2-3, with 8 bases aligning to TRBD1. V shed 6 bases and J 0 bases; nucleotides not matched to a gene: 5. The CDR3 is 15 amino acids. Germline assignment: CDR1 KGHSH and CDR2 LQKENI. CDR3: CASSPDRASTDTQYF. The DNA for the CDR3 is TGTGCCAGCTCCCCGGACAGGGCTAGCACAGATACGCAGTATTTT.

This chain joins TRBV5-1 and TRBJ2-5; 10 bases agree with TRBD1. The CDR3 covers 14 residues. Germline V gives CDR1 SGHRS, CDR2 YFSETQ. J was trimmed by 3 bases and V by 4 bases; bases with no gene match: 3. CDR3 sequence: CASSPGTGEETQYF. The CDR3 region has the DNA TGCGCCAGCAGCCCCGGGACAGGGGAAGAGACCCAGTACTTC. Filled out from reference TRBV5-1 and TRBJ2-5, the complete variable domain reads KAGVTQTPRYLIKTRGQQVTLSCSPISGHRSVSWYQQTPGQGLQFLFEYFSETQRNKGNFPGRFSGRQFSNSRSEMNVSTLELGDSALYLCASSPGTGEETQYFGPGTRLLVL.

The chain joins TRBV30 to TRBJ1-1; unclear D gene. The CDR3 spans 13 residues. Trimming removed 0 bases from V and 4 bases from J, with 9 bases in between. Germline lookup yields CDR1 GTSNPN and CDR2 SVGIG (reference sequence). The CDR3 coding sequence is TGTGCCTGGAGTGTTGGTTCAGGCACTGAAGCTTTCTTT. Translation: CAWSVGSGTEAFF.

The V gene is TRBV11-2, the J gene TRBJ2-1; D is perhaps TRBD2 (5 bases). With 1 base removed from V and 6 bases from J, the gap between germline ends came to 19 bases. There are 17 residues in the CDR3. From germline, CDR1 is SGHAT and CDR2 FQNNGV. The CDR3 region is CASSLVWYSGMGNEQFF. The CDR3 coding sequence is TGTGCCAGCAGCTTAGTCTGGTATTCGGGGATGGGCAATGAGCAGTTCTTC.

This chain joins TRBV4-2 and TRBJ2-5; D unresolved. Germline V CDR1 and CDR2: LGHNA, YNFKEQ. V was cut by 0 bases and J by 4 bases, with 0 bases left in between. The CDR3 runs 11 residues. The CDR3 DNA sequence: TGTGCCAGCAGCCAAGAAGAGACCCAGTACTTC. Its protein product is CASSQEETQYF.

This clone has just one count. The chain is built from TRBV2 and TRBJ2-7; 7 nucleotides align to TRBD1. From germline, CDR1 is SNHLY and CDR2 FYNNEI. CDR3 length equals 12 residues. V lost 10 bases to trimming and J lost 3 bases; unmatched junction nucleotides: 6. The CDR3, as DNA: TGTGCCACTGGGGACAGCTTCTACGAGCAGTACTTC. Protein: CATGDSFYEQYF.

The chain carries TRBV18 and TRBJ2-1; D might be TRBD1 or TRBD2, each matching 6 bases. The CDR3 contains 16 residues. Trimming took 4 bases from V and 7 from J, leaving 20 bases between them. CDR1 and CDR2 from the germline V gene are KGHSH and LQKENI. CDR3 amino acids: CASSHIRDSRGNEQFF. The DNA of the CDR3 is TGTGCCAGCTCACACATACGGGACTCTAGGGGGAATGAGCAGTTCTTC.

The chain joins TRBV29-1 to TRBJ1-5; D gene ambiguous. The CDR3 has 13 residues. The germline V gene has CDR1 SQVTM and CDR2 ANQGSEA. Deletions cut 0 bases from V and 5 bases from J, with 8 bases between. In DNA form, the CDR3 reads TGCAGCGTTGAAGATCATCCCGATCAGCCCCAGCATTTT. Its translation is CSVEDHPDQPQHF. The whole variable domain, remainder taken from reference TRBV29-1 and TRBJ1-5, is SAVISQKPSRDICQRGTSLTIQCQVDSQVTMMFWYRQQPGQSLTLIATANQGSEATYESGFVIDKFPISRPNLTFSTLTVSNMSPEDSSIYLCSVEDHPDQPQHFGDGTRLSIL.

The chain recombines TRBV9 with TRBJ2-2; D is ambiguous. Germline CDR1 reads SGDLS; CDR2 reads YYNGEE. The ends were cut back, 5 bases at V and 8 bases at J, with 10 bases in the middle. The CDR3 has 12 amino acids. CDR3 amino acids: CASSRAGGELFF. CDR3 DNA: TGTGCCAGCAGTCGCGCCGGGGGGGAGCTGTTTTTT.

The chain joins TRBV18 to TRBJ1-2, with D perhaps matching TRBD1 (6 bases). V lost 6 bases to trimming and J lost 3 bases, with 11 bases between them. This CDR3 comprises 13 residues. The germline gives CDR1 KGHSH, CDR2 LQKENI. CDR3: CASSQGRDYGYTF. For the CDR3, the DNA is TGTGCCAGCTCCCAGGGGAGGGACTATGGCTACACCTTC.

The chain employs TRBV2 and TRBJ2-5; D not certain. CDR3 length: 14 amino acids. The V end lost 5 bases, the J end lost 1 base, and 11 bases lay between the germline ends. The germline V gene encodes CDR1 SNHLY and CDR2 FYNNEI. The CDR3 DNA is TGTGCCAGCAGTCGCCGCAGCGCCCAAGAGACCCAGTACTTC. As protein: CASSRRSAQETQYF.

This clone was recorded a few times. The rearrangement links TRBV28 to TRBJ1-2; 7 nucleotides align to TRBD1. The CDR3 spans 13 residues. J gave up 8 bases and V 6 bases, and 9 bases lay outside the gene matches. The germline V gene has CDR1 MDHEN and CDR2 SYDVKM. CDR3 DNA sequence: TGTGCCAGCAGGGCACCCCAGGGGGACGGCTACACCTTC. This sequence encodes CASRAPQGDGYTF.

This rearrangement joins TRBV10-3 to TRBJ2-2; no firm D call. The CDR3 runs 14 residues. Trimming left V 1 base short and J 3 bases short, with 6 bases between. Germline CDR1 and CDR2: ENHRY and SYGVKD. The chain's CDR3 is CAISEWGDTGELFF. CDR3 nucleotide sequence: TGTGCCATCAGTGAGTGGGGTGACACCGGGGAGCTGTTTTTT.

The chain combines TRBV11-2 with TRBJ2-5; D is unclear. This CDR3 has 15 amino acids. V was shortened by 4 bases and J by 0 bases, with 12 bases between the two germline ends. Germline V lookup: CDR1 SGHAT, CDR2 FQNNGV. CDR3 coding DNA: TGTGCCAGCAGCTCATGGGGAATGGACCAAGAGACCCAGTACTTC. Amino acids: CASSSWGMDQETQYF.

The V call is TRBV5-1, the J call TRBJ2-7; TRBD1 might be the D (6 bases). Trimming took 0 bases from V and 1 from J, leaving 8 bases between them. This CDR3 has 14 amino acids. Germline assignment: CDR1 SGHRS and CDR2 YFSETQ. CDR3 coding DNA: TGCGCCAGCAGCTTGGACAGGGAGTCCTACGAGCAGTACTTC. It translates to CASSLDRESYEQYF.

V and J are TRBV20-1 and TRBJ1-5; D is unresolved. V gave up 3 bases and J gave up 0 bases, with 6 bases separating them. There are 13 residues in the CDR3. The V gene's germline CDR1 is DFQATT and CDR2 SNEGSKA (reference sequence). The CDR3 DNA follows: TGCAGTGCTAGTCAAGATAGCAATCAGCCCCAGCATTTT. This codes for CSASQDSNQPQHF.